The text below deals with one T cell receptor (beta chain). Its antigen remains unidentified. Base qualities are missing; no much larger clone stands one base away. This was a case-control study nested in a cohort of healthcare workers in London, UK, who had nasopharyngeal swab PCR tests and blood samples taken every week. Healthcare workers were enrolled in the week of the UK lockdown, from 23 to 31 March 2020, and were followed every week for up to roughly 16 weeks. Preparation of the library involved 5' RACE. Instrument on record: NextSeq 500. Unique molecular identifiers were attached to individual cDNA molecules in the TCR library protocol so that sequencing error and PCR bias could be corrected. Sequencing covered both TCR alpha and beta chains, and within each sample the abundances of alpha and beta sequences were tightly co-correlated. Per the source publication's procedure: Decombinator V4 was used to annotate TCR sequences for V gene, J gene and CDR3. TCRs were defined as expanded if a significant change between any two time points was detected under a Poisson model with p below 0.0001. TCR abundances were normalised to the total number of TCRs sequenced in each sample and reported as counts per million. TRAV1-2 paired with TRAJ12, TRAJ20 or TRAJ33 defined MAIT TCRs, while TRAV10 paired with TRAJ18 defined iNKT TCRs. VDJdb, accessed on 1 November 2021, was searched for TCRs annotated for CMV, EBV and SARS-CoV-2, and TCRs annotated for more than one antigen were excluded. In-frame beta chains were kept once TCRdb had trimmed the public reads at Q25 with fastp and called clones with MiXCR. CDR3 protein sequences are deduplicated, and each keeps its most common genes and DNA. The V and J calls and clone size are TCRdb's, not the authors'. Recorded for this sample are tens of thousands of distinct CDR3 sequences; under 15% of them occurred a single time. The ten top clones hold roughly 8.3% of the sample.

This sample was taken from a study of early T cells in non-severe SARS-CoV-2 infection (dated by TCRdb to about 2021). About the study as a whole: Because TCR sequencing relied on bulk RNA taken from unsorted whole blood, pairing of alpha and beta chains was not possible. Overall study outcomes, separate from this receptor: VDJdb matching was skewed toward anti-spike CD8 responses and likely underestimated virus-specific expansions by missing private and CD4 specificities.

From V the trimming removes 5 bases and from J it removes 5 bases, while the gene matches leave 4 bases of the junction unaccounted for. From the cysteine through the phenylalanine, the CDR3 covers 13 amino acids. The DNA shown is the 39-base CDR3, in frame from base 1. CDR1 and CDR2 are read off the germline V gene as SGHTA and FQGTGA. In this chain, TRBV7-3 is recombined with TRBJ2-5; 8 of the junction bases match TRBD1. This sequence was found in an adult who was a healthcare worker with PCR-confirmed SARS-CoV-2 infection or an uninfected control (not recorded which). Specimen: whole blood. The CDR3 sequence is CASSRGQVETQYF. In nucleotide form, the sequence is TGTGCCAGCAGCAGGGGACAGGTGGAGACCCAGTACTTC. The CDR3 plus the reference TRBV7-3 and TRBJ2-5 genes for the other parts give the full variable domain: GAGVSQTPSNKVTEKGKYVELRCDPISGHTALYWYRQSLGQGPEFLIYFQGTGAADDSGLPNDRFFAVRPEGSVSTLKIQRTERGDSAVYLCASSRGQVETQYFGPGTRLLVL.